This is a list of T cell receptor beta chains from one sample in a study of blood T cell repertoires in COVID-19. The data were produced by immunoSEQ multiplex PCR, yet TCRdb's version contains in-frame clones alone and is incomplete. The profile shows roughly 250,000 clones, roughly 90% of them singletons. Specimen: peripheral blood. Receptors originate from a man aged 55 to 70 who had recovered from COVID-19. Both conserved end residues are part of each CDR3. The D gene is left open where the match is weak. Expanded clones are given a class, and other clones once, few, many or no size at all.

J | D | size | V | CDR3 | DNA
TRBJ2-3 | NA | NA | TRBV5-6 | CASSPQADTQYF | TGTGCCAGCAGCCCGCAGGCAGATACGCAGTATTTT
TRBJ1-1 | NA | NA | TRBV7-9 | CASTTPRAGRTEAFF | TGTGCCAGCACCACCCCGAGGGCAGGGAGGACTGAAGCTTTCTTT
TRBJ1-1 | TRBD1 | NA | TRBV3-1/TRBV3-2 | CASSPPPGQGFTEAFF | TGTGCCAGCAGCCCCCCGCCGGGACAGGGGTTCACTGAAGCTTTCTTT
TRBJ2-2 | NA | NA | TRBV5-5 | CASSLTLNTGELFF | TGTGCCAGCAGCTTAACTCTCAACACCGGGGAGCTGTTTTTT
TRBJ2-3 | NA | NA | TRBV19 | CASARGAGDTQYF | TGTGCCTCTGCAAGGGGAGCGGGAGATACGCAGTATTTT
TRBJ2-3 | NA | NA | TRBV2 | CASSVGGIRTDTQYF | TGTGCCAGCAGTGTTGGCGGTATACGCACAGATACGCAGTATTTT
TRBJ2-5 | TRBD1 | NA | TRBV5-1 | CASSLARGATDREETQYF | TGCGCCAGCAGCTTGGCCCGAGGGGCCACGGACAGGGAGGAGACCCAGTACTTC
TRBJ1-2 | NA | NA | TRBV28 | CASIPHAGRGANYGYTF | TGTGCCAGCATTCCACACGCGGGACGTGGGGCTAACTATGGCTACACCTTC
TRBJ1-2 | TRBD1 | NA | TRBV12-3/TRBV12-4 | CASRLQGAYGYTF | TGTGCCAGCAGACTACAGGGGGCGTATGGCTACACCTTC
TRBJ2-1 | TRBD2 | NA | TRBV10-3 | CAISLGTSGGGAYNEQFF | TGTGCCATCAGTCTAGGGACTAGCGGGGGGGGAGCCTACAATGAGCAGTTCTTC
TRBJ2-7 | NA | NA | TRBV25-1 | CASSDSYEQYF | TGTGCCAGCAGTGACTCTTACGAGCAGTACTTC
TRBJ1-6 | TRBD1 | NA | TRBV5-1 | CASSPRTGASSPLHF | TGCGCCAGCAGCCCGAGGACAGGAGCCTCTTCACCCCTCCACTTT
TRBJ1-6 | NA | NA | TRBV6-5 | CASTLESRGSPLHF | TGTGCCAGCACCCTAGAGTCGAGGGGGTCACCCCTCCACTTT
TRBJ1-1 | NA | few | TRBV14 | CASSQERFTEAFF | TGTGCCAGCAGCCAGGAGAGGTTCACTGAAGCTTTCTTT
TRBJ2-1 | TRBD2 | NA | TRBV6-5 | CASSSISGLATGSVFF | TGTGCCAGCAGTTCGATTTCGGGACTAGCTACGGGAAGTGTGTTCTTC
TRBJ1-6 | NA | many | TRBV3-1/TRBV3-2 | CASSQLLANSPLHF | TGTGCCAGCAGCCAACTTCTCGCGAATTCACCCCTCCACTTT
TRBJ2-2 | NA | NA | TRBV5-1 | CASSLERGELFF | TGCGCCAGCAGCTTGGAGCGAGGGGAGCTGTTTTTT
TRBJ2-6 | NA | NA | TRBV6-1 | CASSDRVAYLSGANVLTF | TGTGCCAGCAGTGACCGAGTAGCTTACCTATCTGGGGCCAACGTCCTGACTTTC